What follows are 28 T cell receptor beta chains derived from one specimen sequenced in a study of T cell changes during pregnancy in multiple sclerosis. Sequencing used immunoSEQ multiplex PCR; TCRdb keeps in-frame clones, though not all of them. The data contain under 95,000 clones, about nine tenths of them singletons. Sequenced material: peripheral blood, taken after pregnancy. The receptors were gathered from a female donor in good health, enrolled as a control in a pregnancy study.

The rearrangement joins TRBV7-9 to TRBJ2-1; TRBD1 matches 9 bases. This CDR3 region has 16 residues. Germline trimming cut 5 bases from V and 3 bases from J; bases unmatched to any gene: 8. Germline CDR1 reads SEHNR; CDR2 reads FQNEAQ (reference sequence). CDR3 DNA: TGTGCCAGCAGCCCGCGGGACAGGGTGGACTACAATGAGCAGTTCTTC. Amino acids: CASSPRDRVDYNEQFF.

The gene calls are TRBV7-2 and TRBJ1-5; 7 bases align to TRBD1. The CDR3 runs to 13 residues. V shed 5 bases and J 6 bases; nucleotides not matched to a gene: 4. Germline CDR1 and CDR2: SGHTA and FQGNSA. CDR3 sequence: CASSLDRAQPQHF. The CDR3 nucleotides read TGTGCCAGCAGCCTTGACAGGGCTCAGCCCCAGCATTTT.

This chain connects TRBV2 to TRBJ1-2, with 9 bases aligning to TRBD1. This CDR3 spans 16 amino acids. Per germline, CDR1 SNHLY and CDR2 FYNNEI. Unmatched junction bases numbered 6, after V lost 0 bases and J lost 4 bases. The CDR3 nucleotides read TGTGCCAGCAGTGAAGCCGGGACAGGGTCTAGCTATGGCTACACCTTC. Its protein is CASSEAGTGSSYGYTF.

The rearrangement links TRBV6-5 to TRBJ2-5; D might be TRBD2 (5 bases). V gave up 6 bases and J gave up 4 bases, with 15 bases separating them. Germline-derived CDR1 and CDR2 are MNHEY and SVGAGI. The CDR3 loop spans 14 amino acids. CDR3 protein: CASRRSTSGETQYF. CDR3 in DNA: TGTGCCAGCAGACGCAGCACTAGTGGAGAGACCCAGTACTTC.

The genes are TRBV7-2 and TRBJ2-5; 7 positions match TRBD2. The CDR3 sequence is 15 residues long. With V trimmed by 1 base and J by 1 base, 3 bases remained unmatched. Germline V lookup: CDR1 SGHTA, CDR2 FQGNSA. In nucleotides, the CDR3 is TGTGCCAGCAGCTTAGGAGCGGGATCCCAAGAGACCCAGTACTTC. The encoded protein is CASSLGAGSQETQYF.

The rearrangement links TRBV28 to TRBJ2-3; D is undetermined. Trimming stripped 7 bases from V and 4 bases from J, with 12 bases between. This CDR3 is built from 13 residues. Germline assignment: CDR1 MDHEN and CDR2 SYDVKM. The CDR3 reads CASTIALADTQYF. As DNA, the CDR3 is TGTGCCAGCACCATAGCCCTGGCAGATACGCAGTATTTT. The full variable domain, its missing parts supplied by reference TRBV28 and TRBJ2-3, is DVKVTQSSRYLVKRTGEKVFLECVQDMDHENMFWYRQDPGLGLRLIYFSYDVKMKEKGDIPEGYSVSREKKERFSLILESASTNQTSMYLCASTIALADTQYFGPGTRLTVL.

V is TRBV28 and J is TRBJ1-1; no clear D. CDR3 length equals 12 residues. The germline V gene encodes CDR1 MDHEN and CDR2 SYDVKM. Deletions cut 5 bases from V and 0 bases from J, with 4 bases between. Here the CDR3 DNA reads TGTGCCAGCAGTCAATTGAACACTGAAGCTTTCTTT. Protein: CASSQLNTEAFF.

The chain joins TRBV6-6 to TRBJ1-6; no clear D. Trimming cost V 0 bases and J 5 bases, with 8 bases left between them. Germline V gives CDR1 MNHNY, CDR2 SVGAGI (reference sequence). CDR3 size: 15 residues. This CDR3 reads CASSYSPGDNSPLHF. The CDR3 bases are TGTGCCAGCAGTTACTCACCCGGGGATAATTCACCCCTCCACTTT.

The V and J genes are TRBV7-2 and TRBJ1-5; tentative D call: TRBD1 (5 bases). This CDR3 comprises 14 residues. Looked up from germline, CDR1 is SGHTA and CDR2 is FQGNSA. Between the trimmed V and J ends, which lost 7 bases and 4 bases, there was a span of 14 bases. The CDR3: CASTSGGFNQPQHF. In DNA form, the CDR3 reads TGTGCCAGCACATCGGGGGGGTTTAATCAGCCCCAGCATTTT.

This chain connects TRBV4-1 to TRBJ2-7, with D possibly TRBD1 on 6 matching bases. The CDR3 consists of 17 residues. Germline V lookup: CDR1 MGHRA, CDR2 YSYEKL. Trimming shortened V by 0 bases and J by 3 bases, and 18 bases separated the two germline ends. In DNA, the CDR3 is TGCGCCAGCAGCCAAGATAGGGCAGGAACAGGGAGCTACGAGCAGTACTTC. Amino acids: CASSQDRAGTGSYEQYF.

The CDR3: CASRVELNTGELFF. As DNA, the CDR3 is TGTGCCAGCCGCGTAGAACTTAACACCGGGGAGCTGTTTTTT. V and J are TRBV25-1 and TRBJ2-2; D uncertain. The germline V gene has CDR1 MGHDK and CDR2 SYGVNS. The CDR3 covers 14 residues. V was pared by 8 bases and J by 2 bases, with 12 bases between. The entire variable domain, with the rest obtained from reference TRBV25-1 and TRBJ2-2, is as follows: EADIYQTPRYLVIGTGKKITLECSQTMGHDKMYWYQQDPGMELHLIHYSYGVNSTEKGDLSSESTVSRIRTEHFPLTLESARPSHTSQYLCASRVELNTGELFFGEGSRLTVL.

The CDR3 bases are TGTGCCAGCAGACCCGCGGACAGGGCTGGCAATCAGCCCCAGCATTTT. Translating it yields CASRPADRAGNQPQHF. The chain is built from TRBV2 and TRBJ1-5; 8 bases are a match to TRBD1. The CDR3 runs 16 residues. The junction had 9 bases not matched to a gene; V was cut back by 6 bases and J by 2 bases. Germline values: CDR1 SNHLY, CDR2 FYNNEI.

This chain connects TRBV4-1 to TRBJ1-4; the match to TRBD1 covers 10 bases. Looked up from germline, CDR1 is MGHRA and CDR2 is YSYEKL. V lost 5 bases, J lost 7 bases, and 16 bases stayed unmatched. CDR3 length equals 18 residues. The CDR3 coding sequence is TGCGCCAGCAGCACCCGTCCCGGGACAGGGGTATCGGGTGAAAAACTGTTTTTT. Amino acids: CASSTRPGTGVSGEKLFF.

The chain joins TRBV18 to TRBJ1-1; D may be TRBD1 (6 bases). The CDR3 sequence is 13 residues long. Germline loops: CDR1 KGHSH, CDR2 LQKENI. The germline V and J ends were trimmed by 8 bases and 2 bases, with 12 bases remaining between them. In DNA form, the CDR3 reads TGTGCCAGCACGGGACACCCAAACACTGAAGCTTTCTTT. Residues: CASTGHPNTEAFF.

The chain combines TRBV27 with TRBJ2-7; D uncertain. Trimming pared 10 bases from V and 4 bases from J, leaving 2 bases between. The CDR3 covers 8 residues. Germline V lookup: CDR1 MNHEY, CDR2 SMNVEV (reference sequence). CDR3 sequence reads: CATYEQYF. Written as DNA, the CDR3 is TGTGCCACTTACGAGCAGTACTTC.

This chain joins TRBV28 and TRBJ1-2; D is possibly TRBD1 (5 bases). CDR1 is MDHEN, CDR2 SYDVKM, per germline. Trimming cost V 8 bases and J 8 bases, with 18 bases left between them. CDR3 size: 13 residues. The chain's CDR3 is CASSTAIERGYTF. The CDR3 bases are TGTGCCAGCTCGACAGCCATCGAGCGCGGCTACACCTTC.

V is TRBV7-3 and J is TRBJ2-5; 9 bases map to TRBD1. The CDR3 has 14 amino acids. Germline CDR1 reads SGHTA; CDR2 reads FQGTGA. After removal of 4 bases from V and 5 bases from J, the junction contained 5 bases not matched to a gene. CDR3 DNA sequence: TGTGCCAGCAGCTCCCGACAGGGGGGGGAGACCCAGTACTTC. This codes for CASSSRQGGETQYF.

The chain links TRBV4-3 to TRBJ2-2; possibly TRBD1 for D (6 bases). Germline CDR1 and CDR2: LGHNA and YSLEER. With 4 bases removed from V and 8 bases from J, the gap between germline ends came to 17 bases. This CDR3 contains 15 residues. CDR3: CASSLHWGRPGELFF. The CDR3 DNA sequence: TGCGCCAGCAGCCTCCACTGGGGGCGTCCGGGGGAGCTGTTTTTT.

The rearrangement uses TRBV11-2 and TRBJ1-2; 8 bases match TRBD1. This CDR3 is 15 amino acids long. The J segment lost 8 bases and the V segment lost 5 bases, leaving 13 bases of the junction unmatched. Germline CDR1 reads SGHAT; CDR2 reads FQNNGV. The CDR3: CASSPRGQVAVGYTF. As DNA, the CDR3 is TGTGCCAGCAGCCCTCGGGGACAGGTTGCGGTGGGCTACACCTTC. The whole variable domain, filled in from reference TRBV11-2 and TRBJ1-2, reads EAGVAQSPRYKIIEKRQSVAFWCNPISGHATLYWYQQILGQGPKLLIQFQNNGVVDDSQLPKDRFSAERLKGVDSTLKIQPAKLEDSAVYLCASSPRGQVAVGYTFGSGTRLTVV.

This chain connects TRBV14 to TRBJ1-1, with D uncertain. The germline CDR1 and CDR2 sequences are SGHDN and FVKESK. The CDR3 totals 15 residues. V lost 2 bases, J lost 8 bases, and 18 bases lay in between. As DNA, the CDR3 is TGTGCCAGCAGCCAATTTGGGCAGACCCTACAGGAAGCTTTCTTT. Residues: CASSQFGQTLQEAFF.

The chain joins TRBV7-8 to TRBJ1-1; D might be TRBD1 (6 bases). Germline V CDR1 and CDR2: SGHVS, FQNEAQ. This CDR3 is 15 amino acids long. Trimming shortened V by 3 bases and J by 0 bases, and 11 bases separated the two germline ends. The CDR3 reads CASSFKRGLNTEAFF. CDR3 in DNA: TGTGCCAGCAGCTTTAAAAGGGGGTTGAACACTGAAGCTTTCTTT. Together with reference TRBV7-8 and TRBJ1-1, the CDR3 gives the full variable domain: GAGVSQSPRYKVAKRGQDVALRCDPISGHVSLFWYQQALGQGPEFLTYFQNEAQLDKSGLPSDRFFAERPEGSVSTLKIQRTQQEDSAVYLCASSFKRGLNTEAFFGQGTRLTVV.

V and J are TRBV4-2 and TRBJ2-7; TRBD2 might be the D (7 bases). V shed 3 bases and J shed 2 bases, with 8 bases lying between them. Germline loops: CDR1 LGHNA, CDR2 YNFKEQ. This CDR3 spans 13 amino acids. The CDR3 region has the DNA TGTGCCAGCAGCCAGGGGGGGCCCTACGAGCAGTACTTC. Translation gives CASSQGGPYEQYF.

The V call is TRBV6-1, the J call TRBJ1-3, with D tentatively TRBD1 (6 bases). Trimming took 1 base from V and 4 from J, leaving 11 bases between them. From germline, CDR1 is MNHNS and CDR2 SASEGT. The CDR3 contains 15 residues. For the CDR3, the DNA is TGTGCCAGCAGTGAAGGCGGGGGCCCGGGAAACACCATATATTTT. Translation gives CASSEGGGPGNTIYF.

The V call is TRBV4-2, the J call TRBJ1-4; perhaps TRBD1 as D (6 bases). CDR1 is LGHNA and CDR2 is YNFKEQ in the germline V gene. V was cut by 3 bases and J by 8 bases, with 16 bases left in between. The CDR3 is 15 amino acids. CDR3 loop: CASSQDRQVREKLFF. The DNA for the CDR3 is TGTGCCAGCAGCCAGGATAGACAGGTTCGGGAAAAACTGTTTTTT.

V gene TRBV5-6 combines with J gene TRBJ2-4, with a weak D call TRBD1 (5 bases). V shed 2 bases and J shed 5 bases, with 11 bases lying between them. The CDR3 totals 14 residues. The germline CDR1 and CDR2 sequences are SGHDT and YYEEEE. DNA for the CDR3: TGTGCCAGCAGCTTTCCAGGGTCCCAAAACATTCAGTACTTC. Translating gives CASSFPGSQNIQYF.

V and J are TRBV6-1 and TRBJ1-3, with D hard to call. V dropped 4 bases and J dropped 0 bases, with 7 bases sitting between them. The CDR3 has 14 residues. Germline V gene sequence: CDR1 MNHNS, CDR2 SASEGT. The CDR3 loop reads CASSVGVSGNTIYF. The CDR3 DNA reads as TGTGCCAGCAGTGTCGGGGTCTCTGGAAACACCATATATTTT.

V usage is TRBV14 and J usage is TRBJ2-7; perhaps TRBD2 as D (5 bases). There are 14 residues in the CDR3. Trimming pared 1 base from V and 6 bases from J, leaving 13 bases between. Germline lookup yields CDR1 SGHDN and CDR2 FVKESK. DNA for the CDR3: TGTGCCAGCAGCCAAGGAAAGGCCAGCGGCGAGCAGTACTTC. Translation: CASSQGKASGEQYF.

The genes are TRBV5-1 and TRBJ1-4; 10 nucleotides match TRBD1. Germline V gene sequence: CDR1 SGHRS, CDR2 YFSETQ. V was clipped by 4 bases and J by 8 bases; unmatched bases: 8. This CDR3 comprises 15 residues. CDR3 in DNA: TGCGCCAGCAGCCCGAACTCGGGACAGGGGGAAAAACTGTTTTTT. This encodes CASSPNSGQGEKLFF.